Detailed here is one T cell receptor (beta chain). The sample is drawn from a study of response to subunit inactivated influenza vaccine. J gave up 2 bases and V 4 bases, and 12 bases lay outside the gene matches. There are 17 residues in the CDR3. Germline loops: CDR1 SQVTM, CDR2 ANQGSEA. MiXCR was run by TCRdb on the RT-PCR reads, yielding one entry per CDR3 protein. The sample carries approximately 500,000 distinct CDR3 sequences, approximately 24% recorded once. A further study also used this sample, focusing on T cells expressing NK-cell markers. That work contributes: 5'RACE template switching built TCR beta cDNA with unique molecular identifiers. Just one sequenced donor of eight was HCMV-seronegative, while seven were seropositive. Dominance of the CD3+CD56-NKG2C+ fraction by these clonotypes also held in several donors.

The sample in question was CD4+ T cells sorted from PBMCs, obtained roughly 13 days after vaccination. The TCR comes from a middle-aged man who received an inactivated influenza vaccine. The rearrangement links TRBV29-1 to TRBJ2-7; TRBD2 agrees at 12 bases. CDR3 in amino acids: CSVAGQKGLAGTYEQYF. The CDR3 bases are TGCAGCGTTGCAGGACAGAAAGGACTAGCGGGAACCTACGAGCAGTACTTC.